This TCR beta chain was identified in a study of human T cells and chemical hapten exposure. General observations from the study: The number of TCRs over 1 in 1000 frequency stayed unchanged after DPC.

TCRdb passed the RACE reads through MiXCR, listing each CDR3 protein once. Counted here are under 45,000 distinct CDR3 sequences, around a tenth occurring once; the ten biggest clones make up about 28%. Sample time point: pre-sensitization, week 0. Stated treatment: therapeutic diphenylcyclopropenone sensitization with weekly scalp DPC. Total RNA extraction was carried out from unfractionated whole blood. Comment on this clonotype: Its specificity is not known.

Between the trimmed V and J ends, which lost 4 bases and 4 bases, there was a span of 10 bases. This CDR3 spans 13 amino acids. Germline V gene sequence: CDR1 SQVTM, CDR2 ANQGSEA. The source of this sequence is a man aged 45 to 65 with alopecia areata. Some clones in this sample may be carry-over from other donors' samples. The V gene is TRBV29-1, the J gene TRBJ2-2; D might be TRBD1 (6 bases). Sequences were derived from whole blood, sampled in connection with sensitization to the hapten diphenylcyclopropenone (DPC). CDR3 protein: CSVARDTTGELFF. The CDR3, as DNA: TGCAGCGTTGCTCGGGACACCACCGGGGAGCTGTTTTTT.